This entry lists 8 T cell receptor beta chains sequenced from one sample in a study of radiotherapy plus CTLA-4 blockade in lung cancer listed by TCRdb under 2018. The method behind the library was the immunoSEQ multiplex PCR assay. TCRdb took over this immuneACCESS table, retaining in-frame rearrangements with V and J assigned. Such tables are incomplete; in checked studies, under half of the missing clones stem from an unresolved V gene, and the remainder is unexplained. For this sample the table gives 90,000 to 150,000 clones, of which approximately 84% were detected only once. The ten largest make up roughly 5.2% of the sample. The sequencing used peripheral blood, collected from a patient treated with radiotherapy plus ipilimumab. The receptors here all came from a human donor with non-small cell lung cancer who had a partial response to radiotherapy plus ipilimumab.

This chain connects TRBV9 to TRBJ2-1; TRBD2 matches 8 bases. Unmatched junction bases numbered 6, after V lost 6 bases and J lost 1 base. The CDR3 is 15 amino acids. Germline-derived CDR1 and CDR2 are SGDLS and YYNGEE. The CDR3 protein is CASNPLAESYNEQFF. CDR3 sequence (DNA): TGTGCCAGCAACCCACTAGCGGAATCCTACAATGAGCAGTTCTTC.

This chain connects TRBV6-6 to TRBJ2-3; D might be TRBD1 (6 bases). The germline V gene encodes CDR1 MNHNY and CDR2 SVGAGI (reference sequence). Trimming took off 6 bases at V and 6 bases at J, with 19 bases between the two ends. The CDR3 is made up of 15 amino acids. The CDR3 spells CASSPGQRTSDTQYF. The CDR3 bases are TGTGCCAGCAGCCCCGGACAGCGGACCTCCGATACGCAGTATTTT.

The rearrangement links TRBV28 to TRBJ2-4, with 10 bases identical to TRBD1. CDR1 is MDHEN and CDR2 is SYDVKM in the germline V gene. The CDR3 spans 16 residues. V lost 5 bases to trimming and J lost 7 bases; unmatched junction nucleotides: 11. The CDR3 DNA reads TGTGCCAGCAGTCCCGGGACAGGGGACATGGGTAACATTCAGTACTTC. This encodes CASSPGTGDMGNIQYF.

The genes are TRBV19 and TRBJ2-2; 9 positions agree with TRBD2. This CDR3 is built from 16 residues. Unmatched junction bases numbered 11, after V lost 5 bases and J lost 7 bases. Germline V gene lookup returns CDR1 LNHDA and CDR2 SQIVND (reference sequence). As DNA, the CDR3 is TGTGCCAGTAGTTTGGGCGGGAGGGTACGAGGCGGGGAGCTGTTTTTT. This gives the protein CASSLGGRVRGGELFF.

This clone appeared once. This rearrangement joins TRBV6-1 to TRBJ1-1, with 9 bases lining up with TRBD1. CDR1 is MNHNS, CDR2 SASEGT, per germline. The CDR3 has 14 amino acids. Losses at the gene ends were 5 bases for V and 5 bases for J; bases not matched to a gene: 6. The CDR3 spells CASSSNRGQTEAFF. The CDR3 region has the DNA TGTGCCAGCAGTTCCAACAGGGGGCAAACTGAAGCTTTCTTT.

The J gene is TRBJ2-4, the V gene TRBV6-1; 7 bases fit TRBD1. With 3 bases clipped from V and 8 bases from J, the junction kept 7 bases outside the gene matches. This CDR3 is 14 amino acids long. Germline values: CDR1 MNHNS, CDR2 SASEGT. CDR3 sequence reads: CASSDLTGPDIQYF. CDR3 sequence (DNA): TGTGCCAGCAGTGACCTGACAGGGCCAGACATTCAGTACTTC.

The CDR3 protein is CASSPTLGPTNKLEQYF. The CDR3 nucleotides read TGTGCCAGCTCACCCACTTTGGGTCCTACTAACAAGCTAGAGCAGTACTTC. This rearrangement joins TRBV18 to TRBJ2-7, with D uncertain. Trimming took off 3 bases at V and 7 bases at J, with 25 bases between the two ends. This CDR3 has 17 residues. Germline V gene data show CDR1 as KGHSH and CDR2 as LQKENI.

The chain carries TRBV11-2 and TRBJ2-3; a weak D match, TRBD1 (7 bases). The CDR3 length is 15 residues. Germline V CDR1 and CDR2: SGHAT, FQNNGV. V was pared by 5 bases and J by 4 bases, with 16 bases between. CDR3 in DNA: TGTGCCAGCAGCCCGGGGGACAGAGCGGCAGATACGCAGTATTTT. It is translated as CASSPGDRAADTQYF.